The rows below give T cell receptor beta chains drawn from one sample of a study of T-cell memory formation after mild COVID-19. TCRdb redid the calling of the 5' RACE reads with MiXCR, one entry per CDR3 protein. The sample shows roughly 130,000 distinct CDR3 sequences, about 6% of them seen only once. The sample was PBMCs or a T cell subset sorted from them (not recorded which). Receptors were obtained from an adult woman who had mild COVID-19 (a few samples of this study predate the infection). Cell type and time point are not known. Both conserved end residues are part of each CDR3.

V | CDR3
TRBV27 | CASSSLGGRQETQYF
TRBV12-3/TRBV12-4 | CASSFNRVHEQYF
TRBV12-3/TRBV12-4 | CASSFGYNEQFF
TRBV12-3/TRBV12-4 | CASSLGLAGTHNEQFF
TRBV20-1 | CSARKAGGLSKDTQYF
TRBV4-1 | CASRVAGGRTDTQYF
TRBV29-1 | CSVGDGYTF
TRBV11-2 | CASSFPRRAFGFGGDTQYF
TRBV16 | CASSRAGLINEQFF
TRBV7-2 | CASSSPTDTQYF
TRBV20-1 | CSAHRAYEQYF
TRBV6-1 | CASSEGTGRYGYTF
TRBV7-2 | CASSFARGAYEQYF
TRBV9 | CASSEGTGESTDTQYF
TRBV4-2 | CASSPLAGGVNEQFF
TRBV13 | CASSPDVRGRKNYGYTF
TRBV5-1 | CASSFQGEETQYF
TRBV6-5 | CASSRDRYSYNEQFF
TRBV7-2 | CASSLGLAGGWNEQFF
TRBV4-1 | CASSQASNEQFF
TRBV20-1 | CSASTRLLNQPQHF
TRBV19 | CASSKMTRGSTEAFF
TRBV12-3/TRBV12-4 | CASRGLSRDGYTF
TRBV7-6 | CASSPGSHTDTQYF